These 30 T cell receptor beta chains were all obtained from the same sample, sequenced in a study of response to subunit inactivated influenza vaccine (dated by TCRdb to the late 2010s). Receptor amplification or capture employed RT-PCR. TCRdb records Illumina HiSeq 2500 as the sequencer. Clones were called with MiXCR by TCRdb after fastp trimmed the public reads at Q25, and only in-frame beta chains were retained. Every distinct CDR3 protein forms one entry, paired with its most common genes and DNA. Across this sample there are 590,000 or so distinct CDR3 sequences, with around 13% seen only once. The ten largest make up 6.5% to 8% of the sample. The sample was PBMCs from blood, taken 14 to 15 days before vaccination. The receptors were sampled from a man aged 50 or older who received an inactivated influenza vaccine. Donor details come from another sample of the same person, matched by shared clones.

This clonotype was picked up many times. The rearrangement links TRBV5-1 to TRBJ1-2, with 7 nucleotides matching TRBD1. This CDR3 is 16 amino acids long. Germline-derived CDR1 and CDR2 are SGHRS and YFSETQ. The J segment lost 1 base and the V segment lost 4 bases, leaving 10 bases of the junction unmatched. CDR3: CASSPGTASLNYGYTF. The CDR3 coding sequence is TGCGCCAGCAGCCCGGGGACAGCTTCGCTTAACTATGGCTACACCTTC.

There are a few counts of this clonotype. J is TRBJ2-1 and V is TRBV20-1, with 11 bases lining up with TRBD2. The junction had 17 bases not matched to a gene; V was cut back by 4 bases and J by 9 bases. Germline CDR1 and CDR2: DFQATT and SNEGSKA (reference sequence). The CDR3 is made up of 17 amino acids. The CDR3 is CSATGGLGLAALGEQFF. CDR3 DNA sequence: TGCAGTGCTACAGGGGGCCTGGGACTAGCGGCCCTAGGTGAGCAGTTCTTC.

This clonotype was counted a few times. CDR3 DNA sequence: TGCGCCAGCAGCCGGGAACCTCAGGATTCCTACGAGCAGTACTTC. Its translation is CASSREPQDSYEQYF. The chain carries TRBV5-1 and TRBJ2-7, with D possibly matching TRBD2 (5 bases). The germline CDR1 and CDR2 sequences are SGHRS and YFSETQ. Deletions cut 4 bases from V and 1 base from J, with 15 bases between. This CDR3 contains 15 residues.

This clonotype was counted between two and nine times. The CDR3 loop reads CASSQEPGITEAFF. In DNA form, the CDR3 reads TGTGCCAGCAGCCAAGAGCCAGGCATCACTGAAGCTTTCTTT. V gene TRBV4-2 combines with J gene TRBJ1-1; D is unclear. The length of the CDR3 is 14 residues. CDR1 is LGHNA, CDR2 YNFKEQ, per germline. V lost 0 bases and J 4 bases, leaving 9 bases between the germline ends.

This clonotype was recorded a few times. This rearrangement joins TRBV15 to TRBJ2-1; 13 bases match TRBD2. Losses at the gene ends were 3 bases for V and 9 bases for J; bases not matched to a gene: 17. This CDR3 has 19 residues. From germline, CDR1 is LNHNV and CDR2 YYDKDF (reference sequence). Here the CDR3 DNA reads TGTGCCACCAGCAGGCTTGGCGGGTTGACTAGCGGGAGGACCTTTGAGCAGTTCTTC. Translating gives CATSRLGGLTSGRTFEQFF.

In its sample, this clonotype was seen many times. The CDR3 sequence: CASSGAGTGGIGELFF. CDR3 in DNA: TGTGCCAGCAGTGGCGCCGGGACAGGGGGTATCGGGGAGCTGTTTTTT. The chain couples TRBV27 to TRBJ2-2; 11 bases are a match to TRBD1. After removal of 5 bases from V and 7 bases from J, the junction contained 9 bases not matched to a gene. Germline lookup yields CDR1 MNHEY and CDR2 SMNVEV (reference sequence). This CDR3 spans 16 amino acids.

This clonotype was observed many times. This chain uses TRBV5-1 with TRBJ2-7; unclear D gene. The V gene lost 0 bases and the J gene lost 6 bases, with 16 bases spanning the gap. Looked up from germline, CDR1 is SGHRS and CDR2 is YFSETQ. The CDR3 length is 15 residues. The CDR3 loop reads CASSLAISSVFEQYF. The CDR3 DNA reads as TGCGCCAGCAGCTTGGCCATCAGTTCCGTCTTCGAGCAGTACTTC.

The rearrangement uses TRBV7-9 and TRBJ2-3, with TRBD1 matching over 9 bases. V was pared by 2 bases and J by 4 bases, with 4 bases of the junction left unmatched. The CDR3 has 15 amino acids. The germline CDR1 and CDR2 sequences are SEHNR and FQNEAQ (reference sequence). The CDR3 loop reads CASSLTGTGSDTQYF. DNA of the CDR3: TGTGCCAGCAGCTTAACCGGGACAGGGTCAGATACGCAGTATTTT.

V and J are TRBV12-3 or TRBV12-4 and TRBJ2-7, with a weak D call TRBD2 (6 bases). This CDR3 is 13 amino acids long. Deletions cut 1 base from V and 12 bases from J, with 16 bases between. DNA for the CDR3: TGTGCCAGCAGTTTAGGATCCGGGGGACCGGCGTACTTC. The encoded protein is CASSLGSGGPAYF.

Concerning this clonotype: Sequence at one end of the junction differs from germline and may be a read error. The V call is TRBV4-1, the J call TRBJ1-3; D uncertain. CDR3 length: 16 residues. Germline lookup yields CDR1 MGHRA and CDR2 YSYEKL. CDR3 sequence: CASSRTPLSTGNTIYF. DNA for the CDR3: TGCGCCAGCAGCCGGACCCCCCTATCGACTGGGAACACCATATATTTT.

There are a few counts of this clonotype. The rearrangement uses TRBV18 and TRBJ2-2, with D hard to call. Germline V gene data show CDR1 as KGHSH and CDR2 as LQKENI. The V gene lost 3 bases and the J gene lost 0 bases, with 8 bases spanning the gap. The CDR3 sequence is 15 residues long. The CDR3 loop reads CASSPVNTNTGELFF. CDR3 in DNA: TGTGCCAGCTCACCGGTCAATACGAACACCGGGGAGCTGTTTTTT.

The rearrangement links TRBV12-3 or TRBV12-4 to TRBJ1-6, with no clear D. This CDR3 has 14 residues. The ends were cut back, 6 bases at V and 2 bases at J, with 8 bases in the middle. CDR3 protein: CASRTDAYNSPLHF. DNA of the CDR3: TGTGCCAGCAGAACGGACGCCTATAATTCACCCCTCCACTTT.

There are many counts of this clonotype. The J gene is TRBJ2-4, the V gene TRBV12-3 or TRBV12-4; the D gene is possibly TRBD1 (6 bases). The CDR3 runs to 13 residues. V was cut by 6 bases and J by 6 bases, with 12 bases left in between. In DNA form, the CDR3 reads TGTGCCAGCAGAACAGGGTCCGCAAACATTCAGTACTTC. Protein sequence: CASRTGSANIQYF.

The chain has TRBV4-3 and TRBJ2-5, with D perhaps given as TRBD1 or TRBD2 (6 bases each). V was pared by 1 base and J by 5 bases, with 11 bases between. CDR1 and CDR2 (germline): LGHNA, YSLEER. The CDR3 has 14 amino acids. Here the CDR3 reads CASSQGGAGETQYF. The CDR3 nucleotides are TGCGCCAGCAGCCAAGGGGGGGCAGGGGAGACCCAGTACTTC.

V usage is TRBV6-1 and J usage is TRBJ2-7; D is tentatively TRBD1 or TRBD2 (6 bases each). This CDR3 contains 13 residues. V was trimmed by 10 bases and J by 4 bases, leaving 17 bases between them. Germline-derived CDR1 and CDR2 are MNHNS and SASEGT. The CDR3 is CAIGRGGQYEQYF. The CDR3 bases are TGTGCCATCGGTCGTGGGGGGCAGTACGAGCAGTACTTC.

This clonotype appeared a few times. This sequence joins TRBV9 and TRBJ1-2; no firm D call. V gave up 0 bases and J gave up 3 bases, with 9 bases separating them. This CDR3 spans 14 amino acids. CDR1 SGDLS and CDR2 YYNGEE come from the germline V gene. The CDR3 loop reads CASSVGSGDYGYTF. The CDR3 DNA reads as TGTGCCAGCAGCGTAGGGTCTGGAGACTATGGCTACACCTTC. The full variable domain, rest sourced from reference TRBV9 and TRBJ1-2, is DSGVTQTPKHLITATGQRVTLRCSPRSGDLSVYWYQQSLDQGLQFLIQYYNGEERAKGNILERFSAQQFPDLHSELNLSSLELGDSALYFCASSVGSGDYGYTFGSGTRLTVV.

The CDR3 coding sequence is TGTGCCAGCAGCTTCTCCGGGACTAGGATATTGAATGAGCAGTTCTTC. Amino acid sequence: CASSFSGTRILNEQFF. The chain is built from TRBV7-3 and TRBJ2-1; 8 bases align to TRBD2. This CDR3 is built from 16 residues. V lost 3 bases, J lost 7 bases, and 11 bases stayed unmatched. CDR1 and CDR2 (germline): SGHTA, FQGTGA.

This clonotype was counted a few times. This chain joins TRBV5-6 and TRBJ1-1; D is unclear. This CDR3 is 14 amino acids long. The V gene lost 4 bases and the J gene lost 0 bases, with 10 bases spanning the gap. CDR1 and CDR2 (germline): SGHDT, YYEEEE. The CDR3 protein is CASSRINMNTEAFF. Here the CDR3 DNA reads TGTGCCAGCAGCCGAATTAACATGAACACTGAAGCTTTCTTT.

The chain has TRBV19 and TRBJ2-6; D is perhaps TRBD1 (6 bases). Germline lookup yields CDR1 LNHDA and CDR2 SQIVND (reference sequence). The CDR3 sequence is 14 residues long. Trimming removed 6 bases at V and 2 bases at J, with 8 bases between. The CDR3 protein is CASRQGPGANVLTF. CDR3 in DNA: TGTGCCAGTAGGCAGGGGCCTGGGGCCAACGTCCTGACTTTC.

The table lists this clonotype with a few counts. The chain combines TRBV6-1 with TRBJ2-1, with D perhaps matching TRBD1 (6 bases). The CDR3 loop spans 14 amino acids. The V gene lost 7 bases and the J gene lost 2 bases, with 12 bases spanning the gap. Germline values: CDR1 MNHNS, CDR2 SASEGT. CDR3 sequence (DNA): TGTGCCAGCAAATTGACAGGTGCCTACAATGAGCAGTTCTTC. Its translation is CASKLTGAYNEQFF.

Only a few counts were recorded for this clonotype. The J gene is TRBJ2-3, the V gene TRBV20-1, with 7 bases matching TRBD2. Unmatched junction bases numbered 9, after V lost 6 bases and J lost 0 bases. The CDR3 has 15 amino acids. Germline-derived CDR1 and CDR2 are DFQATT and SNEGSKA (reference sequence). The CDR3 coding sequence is TGCAGTGCCCACCGTCTAGCGGCTAGCACAGATACGCAGTATTTT. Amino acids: CSAHRLAASTDTQYF.

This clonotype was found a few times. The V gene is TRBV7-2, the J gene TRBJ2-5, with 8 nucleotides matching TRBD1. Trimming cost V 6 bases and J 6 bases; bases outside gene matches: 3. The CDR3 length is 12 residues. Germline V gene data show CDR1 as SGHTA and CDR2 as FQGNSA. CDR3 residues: CASRDRAKTQYF. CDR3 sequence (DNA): TGTGCCAGCAGGGACAGGGCAAAGACCCAGTACTTC.

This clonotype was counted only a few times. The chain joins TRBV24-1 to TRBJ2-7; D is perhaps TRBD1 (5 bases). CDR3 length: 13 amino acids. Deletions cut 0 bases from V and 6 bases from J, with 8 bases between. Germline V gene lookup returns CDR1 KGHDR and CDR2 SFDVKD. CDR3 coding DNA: TGTGCCACCAGTGATTTGGGACACCCCGAGCAGTACTTC. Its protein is CATSDLGHPEQYF.

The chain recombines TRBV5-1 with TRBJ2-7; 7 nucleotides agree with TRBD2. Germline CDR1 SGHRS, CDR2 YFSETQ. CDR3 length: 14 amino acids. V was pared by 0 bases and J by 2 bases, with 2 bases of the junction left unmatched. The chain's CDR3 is CASSLESGTYEQYF. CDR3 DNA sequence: TGCGCCAGCAGCTTGGAGAGCGGGACCTACGAGCAGTACTTC. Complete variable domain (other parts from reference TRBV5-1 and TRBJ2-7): KAGVTQTPRYLIKTRGQQVTLSCSPISGHRSVSWYQQTPGQGLQFLFEYFSETQRNKGNFPGRFSGRQFSNSRSEMNVSTLELGDSALYLCASSLESGTYEQYFGPGTRLTVT.

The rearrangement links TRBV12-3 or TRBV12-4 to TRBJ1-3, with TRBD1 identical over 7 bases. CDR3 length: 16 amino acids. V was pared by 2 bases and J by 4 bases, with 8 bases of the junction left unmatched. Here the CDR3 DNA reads TGTGCCAGCAGTTTAATTGACAGGGCCTACGGAAACACCATATATTTT. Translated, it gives CASSLIDRAYGNTIYF.

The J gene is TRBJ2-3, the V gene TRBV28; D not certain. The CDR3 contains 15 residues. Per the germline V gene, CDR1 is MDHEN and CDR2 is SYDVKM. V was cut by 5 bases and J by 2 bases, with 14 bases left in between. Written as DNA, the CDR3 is TGTGCCAGCAGTCCCAGCACTCGCCTCACAGATACGCAGTATTTT. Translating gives CASSPSTRLTDTQYF.

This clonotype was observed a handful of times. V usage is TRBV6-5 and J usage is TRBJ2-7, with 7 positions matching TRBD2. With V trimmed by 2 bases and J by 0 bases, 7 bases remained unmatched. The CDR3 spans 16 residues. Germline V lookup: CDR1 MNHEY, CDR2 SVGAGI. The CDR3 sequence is CASSYKIGGNSYEQYF. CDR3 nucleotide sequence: TGTGCCAGCAGTTACAAAATCGGGGGGAACTCCTACGAGCAGTACTTC.

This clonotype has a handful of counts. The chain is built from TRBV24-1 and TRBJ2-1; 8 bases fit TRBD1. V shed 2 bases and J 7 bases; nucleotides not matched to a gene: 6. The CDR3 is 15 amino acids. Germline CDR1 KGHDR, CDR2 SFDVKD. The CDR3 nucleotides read TGTGCCACCAGTGATTCCGGGACAGGTAGGAATGAGCAGTTCTTC. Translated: CATSDSGTGRNEQFF.

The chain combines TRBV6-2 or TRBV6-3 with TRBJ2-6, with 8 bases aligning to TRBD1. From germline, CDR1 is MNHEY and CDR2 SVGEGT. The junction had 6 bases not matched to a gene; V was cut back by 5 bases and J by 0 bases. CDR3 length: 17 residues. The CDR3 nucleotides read TGTGCCAGCAGTCGTCGGGACAGGAGCTCTGGGGCCAACGTCCTGACTTTC. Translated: CASSRRDRSSGANVLTF.

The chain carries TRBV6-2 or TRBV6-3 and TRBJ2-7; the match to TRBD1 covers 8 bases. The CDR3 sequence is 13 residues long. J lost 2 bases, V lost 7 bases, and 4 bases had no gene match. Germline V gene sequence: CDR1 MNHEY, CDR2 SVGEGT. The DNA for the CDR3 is TGTGCCAGCACGGGCAGGGGGCCCTACGAGCAGTACTTC. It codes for CASTGRGPYEQYF.